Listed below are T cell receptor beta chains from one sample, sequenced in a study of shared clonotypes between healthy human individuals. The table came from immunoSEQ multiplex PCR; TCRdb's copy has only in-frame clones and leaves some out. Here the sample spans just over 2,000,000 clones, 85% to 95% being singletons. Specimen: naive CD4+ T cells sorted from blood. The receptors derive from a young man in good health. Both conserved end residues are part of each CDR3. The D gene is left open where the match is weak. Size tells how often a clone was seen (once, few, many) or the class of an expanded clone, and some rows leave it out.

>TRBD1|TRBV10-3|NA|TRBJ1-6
CAVGGQTSYNSPLHF
TGTGCCGTCGGGGGACAGACCAGCTATAATTCACCCCTCCACTTT
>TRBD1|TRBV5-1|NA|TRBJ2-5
CASSLEGEGARGETQYF
TGCGCCAGCAGCTTGGAGGGTGAGGGGGCCCGAGGGGAGACCCAGTACTTC
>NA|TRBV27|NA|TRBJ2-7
CASSYRQDYEQYF
TGTGCCAGCAGTTACCGACAGGACTACGAGCAGTACTTC
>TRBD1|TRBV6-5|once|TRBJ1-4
CASSPAGGGSELFF
TGTGCCAGTTCCCCGGCAGGGGGAGGGAGTGAACTGTTTTTT
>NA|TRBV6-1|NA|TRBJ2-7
CASSDVSRTGPYEQYF
TGTGCCAGCAGTGACGTTTCCCGAACCGGGCCCTACGAGCAGTACTTC
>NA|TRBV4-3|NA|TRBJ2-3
CASSQDTGVQGTDTQYF
TGCGCCAGCAGCCAAGATACAGGAGTTCAGGGCACAGATACGCAGTATTTT
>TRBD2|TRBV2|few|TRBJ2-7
CASSELKGGSGSYSEQYF
TGTGCCAGCAGTGAACTCAAGGGGGGGAGCGGGAGTTACTCCGAGCAGTACTTC
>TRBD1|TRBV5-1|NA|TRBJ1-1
CASASGDRAITAEAFF
TGCGCCAGCGCGTCCGGGGACAGGGCGATCACCGCTGAAGCTTTCTTT
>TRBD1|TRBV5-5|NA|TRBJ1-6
CASSYGTGDSPLHF
TGTGCCAGCAGCTACGGGACAGGGGATTCACCCCTCCACTTT
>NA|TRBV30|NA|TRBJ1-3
CAWSSLRGPPGNTIYF
TGTGCCTGGAGTTCTTTACGGGGCCCTCCCGGAAACACCATATATTTT
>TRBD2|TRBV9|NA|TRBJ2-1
CASSVASLAGDEQFF
TGTGCCAGCAGCGTAGCATCGCTAGCGGGAGATGAGCAGTTCTTC
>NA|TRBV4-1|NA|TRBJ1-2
CASSQVQNYGYTF
TGCGCCAGCAGCCAAGTGCAAAACTATGGCTACACCTTC
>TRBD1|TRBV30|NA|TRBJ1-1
CAWSRTGNTEAFF
TGTGCCTGGAGTCGGACAGGAAACACTGAAGCTTTCTTT
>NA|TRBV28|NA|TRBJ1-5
CASSLPLGQPQHF
TGTGCCAGCAGTTTACCCCTCGGGCAGCCCCAGCATTTT
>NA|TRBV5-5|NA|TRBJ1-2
CASSLVTGASYGYTF
TGTGCCAGCAGCTTGGTGACGGGGGCAAGCTATGGCTACACCTTC
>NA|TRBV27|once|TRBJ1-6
CASSLYTYNSPLHF
TGTGCCAGCAGTTTATACACATATAATTCACCCCTCCACTTT
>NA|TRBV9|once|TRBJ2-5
CASSVAPSLGGETQYF
TGTGCCAGCAGCGTAGCCCCCAGCCTAGGGGGAGAGACCCAGTACTTC
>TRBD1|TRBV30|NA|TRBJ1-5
CAWSGTGDQPQHF
TGTGCCTGGAGTGGGACAGGAGATCAGCCCCAGCATTTT
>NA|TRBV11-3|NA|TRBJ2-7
CASSQGANYEQYF
TGTGCCAGCAGCCAAGGGGCGAACTACGAGCAGTACTTC
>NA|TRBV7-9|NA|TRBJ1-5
CASSSGTTNQPQHF
TGTGCCAGCAGCTCCGGGACAACTAATCAGCCCCAGCATTTT
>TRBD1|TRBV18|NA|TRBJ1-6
CASSLQGADSPLHF
TGTGCCAGCTCACTTCAGGGGGCAGATTCACCCCTCCACTTT
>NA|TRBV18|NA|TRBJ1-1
CASSPRVSEAFF
TGTGCCAGCTCCCCGCGTGTTAGTGAAGCTTTCTTT
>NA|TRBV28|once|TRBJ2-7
CATARGPAYEQYF
TGTGCCACCGCCCGGGGACCCGCCTACGAGCAGTACTTC
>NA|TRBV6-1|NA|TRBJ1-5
CASSLLMDQPQHF
TGTGCCAGCAGTTTACTAATGGATCAGCCCCAGCATTTT
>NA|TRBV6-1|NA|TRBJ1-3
CASSEAVSGNTIYF
TGTGCCAGCAGTGAAGCGGTCTCTGGAAACACCATATATTTT
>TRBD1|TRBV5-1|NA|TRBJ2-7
CASSLARTGVYEQYF
TGCGCCAGCAGCTTGGCCCGGACAGGGGTCTACGAGCAGTACTTC
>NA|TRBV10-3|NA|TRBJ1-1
CAISETGMNTEAFF
TGTGCCATCAGTGAGACAGGGATGAACACTGAAGCTTTCTTT
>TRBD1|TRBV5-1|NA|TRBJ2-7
CASSTSGTDFEQYF
TGCGCCAGCAGCACTTCCGGGACAGACTTCGAGCAGTACTTC
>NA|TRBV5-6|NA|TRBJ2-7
CASSLAGFEQYF
TGTGCCAGCAGCTTAGCAGGGTTCGAGCAGTACTTC
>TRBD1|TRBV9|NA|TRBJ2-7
CASSVLSTGSSYEQYF
TGTGCCAGCAGCGTTCTATCGACAGGGAGCTCCTACGAGCAGTACTTC
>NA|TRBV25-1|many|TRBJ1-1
CASSELPGRSSYTEAFF
TGTGCCAGCAGTGAATTGCCAGGACGCTCCTCGTACACTGAAGCTTTCTTT
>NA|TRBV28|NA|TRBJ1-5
CASSPGRGRHQPQHF
TGTGCCAGCAGTCCGGGAAGGGGGAGGCATCAGCCCCAGCATTTT
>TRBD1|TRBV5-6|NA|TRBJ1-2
CASSTDRGLGGYTF
TGTGCCAGCAGCACAGACAGGGGGCTTGGAGGCTACACCTTC
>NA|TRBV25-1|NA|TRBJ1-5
CASSEVGSQPQHF
TGTGCCAGCAGTGAAGTAGGTTCCCAGCCCCAGCATTTT
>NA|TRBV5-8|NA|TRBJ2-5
CASRPRGVRQETQYF
TGTGCCAGCAGACCGAGGGGGGTACGACAAGAGACCCAGTACTTC
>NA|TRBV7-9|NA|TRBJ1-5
CASSQGSNQPQHF
TGTGCCAGCAGCCAGGGATCGAATCAGCCCCAGCATTTT
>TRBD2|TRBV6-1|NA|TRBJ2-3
CATHRGGASDTQYF
TGTGCCACCCATCGGGGGGGGGCATCAGATACGCAGTATTTT
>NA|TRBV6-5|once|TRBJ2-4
CASSPQGNIQYF
TGTGCCAGCAGTCCCCAGGGAAACATTCAGTACTTC
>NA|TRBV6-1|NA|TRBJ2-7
CASSESGSYEQYF
TGTGCCAGCAGTGAGTCAGGGTCCTACGAGCAGTACTTC
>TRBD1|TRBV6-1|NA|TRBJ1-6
CASSGTGTGSPLHF
TGTGCCAGCAGCGGGACAGGGACGGGTTCACCCCTCCACTTT
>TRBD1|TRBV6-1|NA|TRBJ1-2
CASLMTGGLYGYTF
TGTGCCAGCCTTATGACAGGGGGCCTCTATGGCTACACCTTC